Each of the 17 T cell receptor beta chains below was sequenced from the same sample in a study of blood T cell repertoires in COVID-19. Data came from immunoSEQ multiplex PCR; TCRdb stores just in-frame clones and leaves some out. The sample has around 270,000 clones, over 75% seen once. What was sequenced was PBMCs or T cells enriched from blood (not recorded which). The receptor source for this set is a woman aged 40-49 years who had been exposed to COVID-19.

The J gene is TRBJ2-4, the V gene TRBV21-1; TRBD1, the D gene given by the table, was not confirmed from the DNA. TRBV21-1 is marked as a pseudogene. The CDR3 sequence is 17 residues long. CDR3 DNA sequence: TGTGCCAGCAGCAAGGACGGGCAGGGGGTAGCCAAAAACATTCAGTACTTC. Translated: CASSKDGQGVAKNIQYF.

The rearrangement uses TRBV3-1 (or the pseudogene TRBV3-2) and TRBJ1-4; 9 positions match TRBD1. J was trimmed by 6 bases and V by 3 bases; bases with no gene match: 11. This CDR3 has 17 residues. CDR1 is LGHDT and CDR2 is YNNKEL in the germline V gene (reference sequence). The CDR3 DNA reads TGTGCCAGCAGCCAGGGACAGGGTAGCTTAAGAGATGAAAAACTGTTTTTT. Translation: CASSQGQGSLRDEKLFF.

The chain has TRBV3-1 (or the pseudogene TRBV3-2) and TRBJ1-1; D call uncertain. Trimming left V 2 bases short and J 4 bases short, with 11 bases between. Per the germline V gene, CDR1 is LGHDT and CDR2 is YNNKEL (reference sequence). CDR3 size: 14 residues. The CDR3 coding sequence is TGTGCCAGCAGCCAAAGGGAGGGTAGCACTGAAGCTTTCTTT. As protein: CASSQREGSTEAFF.

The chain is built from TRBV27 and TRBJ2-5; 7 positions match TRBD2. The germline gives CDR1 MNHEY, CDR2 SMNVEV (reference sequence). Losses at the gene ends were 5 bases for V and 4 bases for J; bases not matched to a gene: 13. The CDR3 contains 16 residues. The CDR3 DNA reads TGTGCCAGCAGTCACCAATCAGCGGGGCCCACAGAGACCCAGTACTTC. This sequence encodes CASSHQSAGPTETQYF.

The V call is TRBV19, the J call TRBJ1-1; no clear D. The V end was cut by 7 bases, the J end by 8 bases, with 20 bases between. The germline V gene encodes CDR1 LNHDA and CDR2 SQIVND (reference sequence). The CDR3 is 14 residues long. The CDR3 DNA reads TGTGCCAGTAAGGAGGATGGGCAGTATAGGGAAGCTTTCTTT. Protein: CASKEDGQYREAFF.

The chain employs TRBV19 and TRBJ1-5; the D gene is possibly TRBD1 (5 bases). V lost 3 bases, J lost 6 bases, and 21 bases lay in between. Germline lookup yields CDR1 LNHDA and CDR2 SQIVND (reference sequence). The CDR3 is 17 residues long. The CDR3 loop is CASSIGQGVAGSQPQHF. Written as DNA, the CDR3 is TGTGCCAGTAGTATCGGGCAGGGTGTCGCCGGCAGTCAGCCCCAGCATTTT.

The CDR3 is CVSGIRDRGAQYF. For the CDR3, the DNA is TGTGTTAGCGGTATCCGGGACAGGGGGGCCCAGTACTTC. The J gene is TRBJ2-5, the V gene TRBV12-5; 11 nucleotides match TRBD1. The germline CDR1 and CDR2 sequences are LGHNT and FRNRAP. The CDR3 loop spans 13 amino acids.

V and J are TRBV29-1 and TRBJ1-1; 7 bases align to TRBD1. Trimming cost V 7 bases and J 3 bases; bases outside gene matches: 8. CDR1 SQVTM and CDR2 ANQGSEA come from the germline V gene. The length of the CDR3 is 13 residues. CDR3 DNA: TGCAGCGGCTCAGACAGGGTAGACACTGAAGCTTTCTTT. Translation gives CSGSDRVDTEAFF.

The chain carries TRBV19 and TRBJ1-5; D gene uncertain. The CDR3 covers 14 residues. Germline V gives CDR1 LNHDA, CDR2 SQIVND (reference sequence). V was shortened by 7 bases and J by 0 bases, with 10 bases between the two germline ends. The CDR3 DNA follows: TGTGCCAGTAATCCGGGGTATAGCAATCAGCCCCAGCATTTT. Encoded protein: CASNPGYSNQPQHF.

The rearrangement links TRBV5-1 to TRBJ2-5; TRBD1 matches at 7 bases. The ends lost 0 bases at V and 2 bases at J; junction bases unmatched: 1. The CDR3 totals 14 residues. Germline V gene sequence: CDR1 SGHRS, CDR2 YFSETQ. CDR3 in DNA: TGCGCCAGCAGCTTGGGGACAGGACAAGAGACCCAGTACTTC. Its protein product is CASSLGTGQETQYF.

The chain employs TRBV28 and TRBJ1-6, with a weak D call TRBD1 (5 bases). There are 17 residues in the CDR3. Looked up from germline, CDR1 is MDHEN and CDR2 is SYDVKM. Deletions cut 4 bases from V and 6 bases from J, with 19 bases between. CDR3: CASSWDRPGLTNSPLHF. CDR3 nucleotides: TGTGCCAGCAGTTGGGACCGACCGGGACTTACTAATTCACCCCTCCACTTT.

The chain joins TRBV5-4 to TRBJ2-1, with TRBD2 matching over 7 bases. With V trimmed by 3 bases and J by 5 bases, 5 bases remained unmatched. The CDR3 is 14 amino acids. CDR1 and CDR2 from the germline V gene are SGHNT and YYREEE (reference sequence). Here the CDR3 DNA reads TGTGCCAGCAGCTCCCGGGACTATGACAATGAGCAGTTCTTC. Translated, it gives CASSSRDYDNEQFF.

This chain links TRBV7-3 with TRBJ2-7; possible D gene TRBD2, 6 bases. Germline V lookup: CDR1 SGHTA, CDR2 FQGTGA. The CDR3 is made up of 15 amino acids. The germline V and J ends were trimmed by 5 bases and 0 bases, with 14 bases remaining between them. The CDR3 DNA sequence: TGTGCCAGCAGCCGTACCGGCGGGAACTCCTACGAGCAGTACTTC. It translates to CASSRTGGNSYEQYF.

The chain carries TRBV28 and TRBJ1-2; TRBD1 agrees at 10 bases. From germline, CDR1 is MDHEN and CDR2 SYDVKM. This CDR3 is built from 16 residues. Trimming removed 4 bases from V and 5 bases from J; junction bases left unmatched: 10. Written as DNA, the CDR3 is TGTGCCAGCAGTTCTCCTGGGACAGGGGAGAGATATGGCTACACCTTC. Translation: CASSSPGTGERYGYTF.

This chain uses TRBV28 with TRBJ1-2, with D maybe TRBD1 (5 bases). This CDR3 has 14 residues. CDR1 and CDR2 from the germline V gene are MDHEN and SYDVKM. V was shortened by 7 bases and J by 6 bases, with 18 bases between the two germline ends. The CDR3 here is CASNTGTFLHGYTF. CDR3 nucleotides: TGTGCCAGCAACACTGGGACTTTTCTACATGGCTACACCTTC.

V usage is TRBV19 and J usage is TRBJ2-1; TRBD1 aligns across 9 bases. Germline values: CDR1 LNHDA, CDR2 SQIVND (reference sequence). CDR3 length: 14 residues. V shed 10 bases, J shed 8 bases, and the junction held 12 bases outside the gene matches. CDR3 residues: CATDPGQGDYEQFF. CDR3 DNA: TGTGCCACAGACCCGGGACAGGGCGACTATGAGCAGTTCTTC.

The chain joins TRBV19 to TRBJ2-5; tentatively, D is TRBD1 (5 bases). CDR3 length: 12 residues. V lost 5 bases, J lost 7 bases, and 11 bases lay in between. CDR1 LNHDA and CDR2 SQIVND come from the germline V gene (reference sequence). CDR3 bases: TGTGCCAGTAGTCAGGGATTGGGGACCCAGTACTTC. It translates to CASSQGLGTQYF.